The 2 T cell receptor beta chains given below trace back to one sample, sequenced in a study of blood T cell repertoires in COVID-19. Repertoires were generated with immunoSEQ multiplex PCR, while TCRdb's copy carries only in-frame clones and drops some. The data show about 160,000 clones, with approximately 84% seen just once and about 7% held by the top ten. The sequenced material came from PBMCs or T cells enriched from blood (not recorded which). The source is a woman between 50 and 59 years old who had recovered from COVID-19.

V and J are TRBV30 and TRBJ1-4, with TRBD1 as a possible D gene (6 bases). Looked up from germline, CDR1 is GTSNPN and CDR2 is SVGIG (reference sequence). The CDR3 runs to 12 residues. Trimming cost V 3 bases and J 8 bases, with 10 bases left between them. The CDR3 region is CAWRGAREKLFF. In DNA form, the CDR3 reads TGTGCCTGGAGGGGGGCTCGAGAAAAACTGTTTTTT.

The chain combines TRBV18 with TRBJ1-5; tentative D call: TRBD1 (5 bases). Germline values: CDR1 KGHSH, CDR2 LQKENI. The CDR3 extends over 13 amino acids. Trimming left V 2 bases short and J 3 bases short, with 5 bases between. The chain's CDR3 is CASSPGANQPQHF. The CDR3 nucleotides read TGTGCCAGCTCACCAGGGGCCAATCAGCCCCAGCATTTT.